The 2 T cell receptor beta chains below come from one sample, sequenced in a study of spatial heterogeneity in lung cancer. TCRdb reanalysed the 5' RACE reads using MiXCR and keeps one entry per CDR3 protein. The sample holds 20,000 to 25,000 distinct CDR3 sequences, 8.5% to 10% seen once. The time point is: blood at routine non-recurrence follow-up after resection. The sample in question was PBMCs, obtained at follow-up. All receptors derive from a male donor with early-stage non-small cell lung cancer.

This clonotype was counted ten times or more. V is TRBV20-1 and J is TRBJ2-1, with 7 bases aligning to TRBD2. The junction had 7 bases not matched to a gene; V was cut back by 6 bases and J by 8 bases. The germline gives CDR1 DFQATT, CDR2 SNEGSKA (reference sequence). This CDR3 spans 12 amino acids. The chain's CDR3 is CSALRGRDEQFF. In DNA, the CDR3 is TGCAGTGCGTTACGGGGGAGGGATGAGCAGTTCTTC.

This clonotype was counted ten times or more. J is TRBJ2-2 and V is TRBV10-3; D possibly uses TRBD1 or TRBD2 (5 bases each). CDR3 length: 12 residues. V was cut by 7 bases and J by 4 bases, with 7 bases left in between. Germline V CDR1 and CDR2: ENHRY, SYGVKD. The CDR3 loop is CAINGATGELFF. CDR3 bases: TGTGCCATCAACGGGGCCACCGGGGAGCTGTTTTTT.